The 6 T cell receptor beta chains listed next were all sequenced from one sample in a study of shared clonotypes between healthy human individuals. Generated by immunoSEQ multiplex PCR, the TCRdb table keeps only in-frame clones and is missing some. Of 2 million to 2.5 million clones in the sample, 85% to 95% were seen once. What was sequenced was naive CD4+ T cells from PBMCs. The subset here: CD45RA+ positively selected. These receptors were taken from a man younger than 30 in good health. Some clones in this sample may be carry-over from other donors' samples.

The chain is built from TRBV7-9 and TRBJ2-7; tentative D call: TRBD1 (5 bases). Germline-derived CDR1 and CDR2 are SEHNR and FQNEAQ (reference sequence). CDR3 size: 15 residues. V was pared by 1 base and J by 2 bases, with 12 bases between. The CDR3 here is CASSLGRQPAYEQYF. The CDR3 bases are TGTGCCAGCAGCTTAGGTAGACAGCCGGCCTACGAGCAGTACTTC.

The V gene is TRBV5-1, the J gene TRBJ2-1; 11 bases fit TRBD2. Per germline, CDR1 SGHRS and CDR2 YFSETQ. The CDR3 is 15 residues long. J was trimmed by 2 bases and V by 6 bases; bases with no gene match: 4. CDR3 loop: CASTLGLAAYNEQFF. The CDR3 coding sequence is TGCGCCAGCACCCTGGGACTAGCGGCCTACAATGAGCAGTTCTTC.

The chain links TRBV6-6 to TRBJ1-1; 7 bases map to TRBD1. CDR3 size: 16 residues. Per the germline V gene, CDR1 is MNHNY and CDR2 is SVGAGI (reference sequence). V lost 5 bases to trimming and J lost 1 base; unmatched junction nucleotides: 10. CDR3 protein: CASSTPRQGGNTEAFF. The CDR3 DNA sequence: TGTGCCAGCAGTACGCCCCGACAGGGCGGGAACACTGAAGCTTTCTTT.

CDR3 sequence: CASSEVADTDTQYF. The CDR3, as DNA: TGTGCCAGCAGTGAGGTTGCGGACACAGATACGCAGTATTTT. J is TRBJ2-3 and V is TRBV6-1; D unclear. This CDR3 comprises 14 residues. Trimming took off 3 bases at V and 2 bases at J, with 9 bases between the two ends. Germline assignment: CDR1 MNHNS and CDR2 SASEGT.

This clone has a single count. J is TRBJ2-4 and V is TRBV28; the D call may be TRBD1 or TRBD2 (5 bases each). The CDR3 runs 12 residues. V was clipped by 6 bases and J by 13 bases, with 16 bases between them. Germline V gene lookup returns CDR1 MDHEN and CDR2 SYDVKM. The DNA for the CDR3 is TGTGCCAGCAGGACGAACCGGGACCGCCAGTACTTC. Protein product: CASRTNRDRQYF.

This clone was observed a single time. The chain recombines TRBV7-8 with TRBJ2-7; D is perhaps TRBD2 (5 bases). Germline V gene lookup returns CDR1 SGHVS and CDR2 FQNEAQ. With 4 bases removed from V and 1 base from J, the gap between germline ends came to 17 bases. This CDR3 contains 16 residues. This CDR3 reads CASSSQADWGSYEQYF. The DNA of the CDR3 is TGTGCCAGCAGCTCCCAAGCGGACTGGGGATCCTACGAGCAGTACTTC.